Listed here are 3 T cell receptor beta chains from one sample, sequenced in a study of control samples from healthy donors and cancer patients. Sequencing was performed with immunoSEQ multiplex PCR; in TCRdb, only in-frame clones are kept and a portion is missing. The sample contains 170,000 or so clones, around 90% of which appear only once. The sample taken for sequencing was blood. All receptors derive from a man aged 25 to 40 in good health.

The chain links TRBV3-1 (or the pseudogene TRBV3-2) to TRBJ1-4; 11 bases align to TRBD1. There are 13 residues in the CDR3. In germline, CDR1 is LGHDT, CDR2 YNNKEL (reference sequence). V lost 8 bases to trimming and J lost 7 bases; unmatched junction nucleotides: 3. Here the CDR3 reads CASGQGACEKLFF. The DNA for the CDR3 is TGTGCCAGCGGACAGGGGGCGTGTGAAAAACTGTTTTTT.

The chain joins TRBV6-1 to TRBJ2-3; perhaps TRBD1 as D (5 bases). Germline CDR1 is MNHNS and CDR2 is SASEGT. The CDR3 runs 14 residues. V was cut by 2 bases and J by 0 bases, with 6 bases left in between. DNA of the CDR3: TGTGCCAGCAGTGAAAGGGGAAGCACAGATACGCAGTATTTT. Protein: CASSERGSTDTQYF.

The V and J genes are TRBV6-7 and TRBJ1-5; 9 bases fit TRBD1. TRBV6-7 is an ORF, with its function uncertain. The CDR3 runs 17 residues. J gave up 2 bases and V 6 bases, and 11 bases lay outside the gene matches. CDR3 nucleotide sequence: TGTGCCAGCAGACCGGGGACAGGGAATTCGGGCAATCAGCCCCAGCATTTT. It specifies CASRPGTGNSGNQPQHF.